A selection of T cell receptor beta chains follows, all from one sample in a study of T cells in Graves' hyperthyroidism and ophthalmopathy. TCRdb re-analysed the multiplex PCR reads in MiXCR, keeping a single row per CDR3 protein. The sample includes around 300,000 distinct CDR3 sequences, about 13% seen only once; the top ten take 30% to 40%. The specimen sequenced was blood. These receptors were taken from a woman aged 40 to 50 with Graves' ophthalmopathy. Both conserved end residues are part of each CDR3. The D gene is left open where the match is weak. A row's size may be missing; if present it is once, few, many or a size class.

>many|TRBJ2-5|NA|TRBV15
CATSRGKKTQYF
TGTGCCACCAGCAGGGGCAAAAAGACCCAGTACTTC
>NA|TRBJ1-2|NA|TRBV19
CASSIGTIGYGYTF
TGTGCCAGTAGTATTGGGACAATCGGCTATGGCTACACCTTC
>many|TRBJ1-6|TRBD1|TRBV6-1
CASSSDRVLSPLHF
TGTGCCAGCAGCTCGGACAGGGTCTTGTCACCCCTCCACTTT
>many|TRBJ1-2|NA|TRBV12-3/TRBV12-4
CASSRGIANYGYTF
TGTGCCAGCAGCCGAGGGATAGCTAACTATGGCTACACCTTC
>many|TRBJ2-7|NA|TRBV27
CASSFFAVEQYF
TGTGCCAGCAGTTTCTTTGCGGTTGAGCAGTACTTC
>many|TRBJ2-7|NA|TRBV20-1
CSARDRLDAYEQYF
TGCAGTGCTAGAGATCGTCTAGATGCCTACGAGCAGTACTTC
>NA|TRBJ1-1|NA|TRBV10-2
CASEVLSGTEAFF
TGCGCCAGCGAGGTGCTGTCGGGCACTGAAGCTTTCTTT
>many|TRBJ2-5|NA|TRBV14
CASSHLSGTGKTQYF
TGTGCCAGCAGCCATCTAAGCGGCACTGGGAAGACCCAGTACTTC
>many|TRBJ1-1|NA|TRBV6-1
CASGVFRVGTEAFF
TGTGCCAGCGGTGTTTTTCGTGTAGGCACTGAAGCTTTCTTT
>NA|TRBJ2-3|TRBD2|TRBV20-1
CSASTEREKDTQYF
TGCAGTGCTAGTACTGAGCGGGAGAAAGATACGCAGTATTTT
>few|TRBJ2-3|TRBD2|TRBV19
CASKTSGSSTDTQYF
TGTGCCAGTAAGACTAGCGGATCTAGCACAGATACGCAGTATTTT
>many|TRBJ1-5|TRBD1|TRBV20-1
CSVDGTDKNQPQHF
TGCAGTGTTGACGGGACAGACAAAAATCAGCCCCAGCATTTT
>many|TRBJ2-2|TRBD1|TRBV28
CASSSRTGGTGELFF
TGTGCCAGCAGTTCAAGGACAGGGGGCACCGGGGAGCTGTTTTTT
>many|TRBJ2-3|TRBD2|TRBV11-2
CASSLDLGTSGTSTDTQYF
TGTGCCAGCAGCTTAGATTTAGGGACTAGCGGGACAAGCACAGATACGCAGTATTTT
>few|TRBJ2-5|TRBD2|TRBV5-1
CASSLLTSEGLWETQYF
TGCGCCAGCAGCTTATTGACTAGCGAGGGTCTCTGGGAGACCCAGTACTTC
>many|TRBJ2-5|NA|TRBV7-2
CASSLDTGRETQYF
TGTGCCAGCAGCTTAGATACAGGTAGAGAGACCCAGTACTTC